A single sample gave rise to the 29 T cell receptor beta chains below, sequenced in a study of T-cell reconstitution after alpha-beta-depleted transplantation in children. Unique molecular identifiers featured in how the TCRbeta library was prepared. TCRdb independently ran MiXCR on the PCR reads; one entry per CDR3 protein. The data show hundreds of thousands of distinct CDR3 sequences, around 13% seen once. The sequencing used PBMCs, collected before TCRalphabeta/CD19-depleted stem cell transplant. The source is a girl aged 2 to 10 with congenital amegakaryocytic thrombocytopenia, due to receive a stem cell transplant.

On this clonotype: This CDR3 fails to terminate in the conserved phenylalanine or tryptophan, so it likely reflects a read error. The chain links TRBV7-6 to TRBJ2-3; 9 nucleotides line up with TRBD1. Per germline, CDR1 SGHVS and CDR2 FNYEAQ. The CDR3 runs 17 residues. The V and J ends lost 7 bases and 2 bases, in that order; junction bases with no gene match: 13. CDR3 residues: CASTLYGTGKNTDTQYL. The CDR3, as DNA: TGTGCCAGCACCCTATACGGGACAGGGAAAAACACAGATACGCAGTATTTA.

This clonotype has at least ten counts. The rearrangement links TRBV5-1 to TRBJ1-6; 7 nucleotides line up with TRBD1. V shed 4 bases and J 7 bases; nucleotides not matched to a gene: 8. The CDR3 spans 15 residues. Germline V gene data show CDR1 as SGHRS and CDR2 as YFSETQ. CDR3 in DNA: TGCGCCAGCAGCCCAACGACAGGGCAGAATTCACCCCTCCACTTT. It translates to CASSPTTGQNSPLHF.

The chain links TRBV6-1 to TRBJ1-1, with 7 nucleotides matching TRBD1. With V trimmed by 4 bases and J by 3 bases, 8 bases remained unmatched. Per germline, CDR1 MNHNS and CDR2 SASEGT. This CDR3 region has 15 residues. CDR3 bases: TGTGCCAGCAGTGCCCACCGACAGGGCGACACTGAAGCTTTCTTT. This codes for CASSAHRQGDTEAFF.

This clonotype was counted at least ten times. The genes are TRBV5-1 and TRBJ2-4; weak D call: TRBD2 (5 bases). V was pared by 4 bases and J by 5 bases, with 16 bases between. The germline V gene has CDR1 SGHRS and CDR2 YFSETQ. The CDR3 length is 15 residues. The CDR3 nucleotides are TGCGCCAGCAGCCGAACTAGACGGAAGGAAAACATTCAGTACTTC. It yields the protein CASSRTRRKENIQYF.

This clonotype has a count of ten or more. One junction end does not reproduce the germline sequence, and a read error may be involved. The chain employs TRBV5-1 and TRBJ1-4; 7 positions match TRBD1. This CDR3 is built from 14 residues. Looked up from germline, CDR1 is SGHRS and CDR2 is YFSETQ. DNA for the CDR3: TGTGCCAGCAGCTCGGGACAGCTTAATGAAAAACTGTTTTTT. It encodes CASSSGQLNEKLFF.

This clonotype was detected ten times or more. The chain joins TRBV9 to TRBJ2-2, with TRBD2 matching 11 bases. After removal of 2 bases from V and 7 bases from J, the junction contained 7 bases not matched to a gene. The CDR3 is 16 amino acids. CDR1 is SGDLS and CDR2 is YYNGEE in the germline V gene. The CDR3 DNA reads as TGTGCCAGCAGCGTGTTAGCGGGAGGGAACGGCGGGGAGCTGTTTTTT. Translated, it gives CASSVLAGGNGGELFF.

This clonotype has just a few counts. V and J are TRBV5-1 and TRBJ2-5; TRBD1 aligns across 7 bases. The CDR3 loop spans 15 amino acids. Trimming at V came to 4 bases and at J to 2 bases, leaving 8 bases not matched to a gene. Germline CDR1 is SGHRS and CDR2 is YFSETQ. DNA for the CDR3: TGCGCCAGCAGCCCGGGACAGACGGGACAAGAGACCCAGTACTTC. Translated, it gives CASSPGQTGQETQYF.

This clonotype was recorded a few times. The chain has TRBV29-1 and TRBJ2-1, with TRBD2 as a possible D gene (6 bases). The germline V gene encodes CDR1 SQVTM and CDR2 ANQGSEA. The CDR3 contains 16 residues. This CDR3 is CATSTTSGPGDNEQFF. The CDR3 DNA sequence: TGCGCCACCAGTACAACATCAGGTCCGGGGGACAATGAGCAGTTCTTC.

This clonotype appeared a few times. The genes are TRBV5-5 and TRBJ2-2; D is possibly TRBD2 (5 bases). Trimming took off 0 bases at V and 3 bases at J, with 15 bases between the two ends. The germline V gene has CDR1 SGHKS and CDR2 YYEKEE (reference sequence). This CDR3 is built from 17 residues. The CDR3 region is CASSLAEVRTYTGELFF. The DNA for the CDR3 is TGTGCCAGCAGCTTGGCCGAGGTTAGGACTTACACCGGGGAGCTGTTTTTT.

This clonotype appeared many times. The chain uses TRBV29-1 and TRBJ1-1, with unresolved D. The CDR3 is 11 residues long. Per the germline V gene, CDR1 is SQVTM and CDR2 is ANQGSEA. The V gene lost 4 bases and the J gene lost 5 bases, with 8 bases spanning the gap. The CDR3 sequence: CSVAGETEAFF. CDR3 bases: TGCAGCGTTGCCGGGGAAACTGAAGCTTTCTTT.

This clonotype was recorded at least ten times. The rearrangement joins TRBV12-3 or TRBV12-4 to TRBJ2-7; D gene ambiguous. Trimming pared 6 bases from V and 3 bases from J, leaving 6 bases between. This CDR3 is built from 11 residues. The CDR3 region is CASRFDYEQYF. The CDR3 coding sequence is TGTGCCAGCAGATTCGACTACGAGCAGTACTTC.

There are a few counts of this clonotype. The chain employs TRBV7-9 and TRBJ2-3; a weak D match, TRBD2 (6 bases). The germline V gene encodes CDR1 SEHNR and CDR2 FQNEAQ (reference sequence). Trimming took 5 bases from V and 4 from J, leaving 13 bases between them. This CDR3 is built from 14 residues. CDR3 nucleotides: TGTGCCAGCAGCCATAGCGGCCGACCAGATACGCAGTATTTT. Encoded protein: CASSHSGRPDTQYF.

This clonotype was found many times. This chain joins TRBV5-1 and TRBJ2-1, with TRBD2 matching 10 bases. J gave up 3 bases and V 5 bases, and 2 bases lay outside the gene matches. The CDR3 has 14 residues. CDR1 and CDR2 (germline): SGHRS, YFSETQ. CDR3 DNA: TGCGCCAGCAGGACTAGCGGGTACTACAATGAGCAGTTCTTC. Its translation is CASRTSGYYNEQFF.

The chain combines TRBV19 with TRBJ2-7; 11 bases map to TRBD2. With 5 bases clipped from V and 2 bases from J, the junction kept 5 bases outside the gene matches. Germline V CDR1 and CDR2: LNHDA, SQIVND (reference sequence). The CDR3 sequence is 15 residues long. The DNA for the CDR3 is TGTGCCAGTAGTCCCGCGGGACTAGCGGCCTACGAGCAGTACTTC. Translating gives CASSPAGLAAYEQYF.

This clonotype was picked up many times. The genes are TRBV11-2 and TRBJ2-7, with a tentative D call TRBD2 (5 bases). The CDR3 sequence is 18 residues long. V lost 4 bases to trimming and J lost 1 base, with 23 bases between them. In germline, CDR1 is SGHAT, CDR2 FQNNGV. The CDR3 bases are TGTGCCAGCAGCTATTATCCGTCGGGCGGGCCCTATTCCTACGAGCAGTACTTC. Protein: CASSYYPSGGPYSYEQYF.

This clonotype occurred many times. The J gene is TRBJ2-7, the V gene TRBV20-1; D might be TRBD1 or TRBD2, each matching 5 bases. In germline, CDR1 is DFQATT, CDR2 SNEGSKA (reference sequence). CDR3 size: 15 residues. V shed 3 bases and J shed 0 bases, with 15 bases lying between them. This chain's CDR3 is CSARDMGSYSYEQYF. The CDR3 bases are TGCAGTGCTAGGGACATGGGGAGTTACTCCTACGAGCAGTACTTC.

This clonotype showed up many times. The chain is built from TRBV5-1 and TRBJ2-3; no definite D call. V lost 0 bases and J 4 bases, leaving 15 bases between the germline ends. Germline-derived CDR1 and CDR2 are SGHRS and YFSETQ. There are 16 residues in the CDR3. The CDR3 DNA follows: TGCGCCAGCAGCTTGGAAGCCCCTAATAATGCAGATACGCAGTATTTT. As protein: CASSLEAPNNADTQYF.

In this sample, this clonotype turned up a few times. This chain connects TRBV30 to TRBJ2-1; 8 nucleotides align to TRBD1. Germline trimming cut 0 bases from V and 12 bases from J; bases unmatched to any gene: 4. Germline lookup yields CDR1 GTSNPN and CDR2 SVGIG (reference sequence). CDR3 length: 12 amino acids. The CDR3 bases are TGTGCCTGGAGTGTAGACAGGGGAGGGCAGTTCTTC. Amino acids: CAWSVDRGGQFF.

This clonotype was counted only a few times. The V gene is TRBV6-4, the J gene TRBJ2-2; D is ambiguous. The V and J ends lost 0 bases and 6 bases respectively, with 5 bases between them. CDR1 and CDR2 (germline): MRHNA, SNTAGT. This CDR3 has 13 amino acids. This chain's CDR3 is CASSDSSSGELFF. For the CDR3, the DNA is TGTGCCAGCAGTGACTCGAGTTCCGGGGAGCTGTTTTTT.

This chain joins TRBV7-9 and TRBJ2-1, with D unclear. From germline, CDR1 is SEHNR and CDR2 FQNEAQ (reference sequence). V was clipped by 4 bases and J by 15 bases, with 10 bases between them. The CDR3 is 10 residues long. This CDR3 reads CASSSKKPFF. CDR3 bases: TGTGCCAGCAGCTCGAAGAAGCCGTTCTTC.

This chain connects TRBV7-9 to TRBJ1-4, with TRBD1 as a possible D gene (5 bases). The CDR3 is 16 amino acids. The germline V and J ends were trimmed by 0 bases and 4 bases, with 12 bases remaining between them. CDR1 SEHNR and CDR2 FQNEAQ come from the germline V gene (reference sequence). The CDR3: CASSLARGALNEKLFF. CDR3 in DNA: TGTGCCAGCAGCTTAGCGAGAGGGGCCCTTAATGAAAAACTGTTTTTT.

This clonotype has at least ten counts. The chain carries TRBV12-3 or TRBV12-4 and TRBJ2-3; no clear D gene. Trimming took 1 base from V and 0 from J, leaving 11 bases between them. CDR3 length: 16 amino acids. The CDR3 coding sequence is TGTGCCAGCAGTTTAGGCTGGGATACTAGCACAGATACGCAGTATTTT. Translated: CASSLGWDTSTDTQYF.

V is TRBV20-1 and J is TRBJ2-1; a possible D gene is TRBD2 (5 bases). Trimming shortened V by 1 base and J by 0 bases, and 10 bases separated the two germline ends. Germline loops: CDR1 DFQATT, CDR2 SNEGSKA (reference sequence). The CDR3 loop spans 15 amino acids. CDR3 residues: CSARGPRGSYNEQFF. The CDR3 DNA sequence: TGCAGTGCTAGAGGGCCCCGGGGCTCCTACAATGAGCAGTTCTTC.

The J gene is TRBJ2-1, the V gene TRBV12-3 or TRBV12-4; tentative D call: TRBD2 (5 bases). Trimming left V 6 bases short and J 9 bases short, with 15 bases between. This CDR3 has 13 amino acids. The CDR3 here is CASSLDFFGEQFF. CDR3 sequence (DNA): TGTGCCAGCAGCCTGGACTTTTTCGGTGAGCAGTTCTTC.

This clonotype was seen only a few times. This chain joins TRBV20-1 and TRBJ2-1, with D perhaps matching TRBD1 or TRBD2 (7 bases each). The CDR3 extends over 16 amino acids. V was clipped by 6 bases and J by 9 bases, with 27 bases between them. CDR1 is DFQATT, CDR2 SNEGSKA, per germline (reference sequence). The CDR3: CSAITQGGSGMGEQFF. The CDR3 DNA reads TGCAGTGCGATAACCCAGGGGGGGAGCGGGATGGGTGAGCAGTTCTTC.

This clonotype was observed many times. CDR3 nucleotide sequence: TGTGCTAGTGCCCCGGGACTAGCGGGAGAGACCCCCTTCGATGAGCAGTTCTTC. This encodes CASAPGLAGETPFDEQFF. The genes are TRBV12-5 and TRBJ2-1; TRBD2 matches at 14 bases. The germline CDR1 and CDR2 sequences are LGHNT and FRNRAP. This CDR3 is 18 amino acids long. V lost 7 bases, J lost 8 bases, and 16 bases stayed unmatched.

Comments on this clonotype: A much bigger clone sits one base away, suggesting this may be a read error. This chain uses TRBV5-1 with TRBJ2-1; TRBD2 matches at 8 bases. Germline loops: CDR1 SGHRS, CDR2 YFSETQ. CDR3 length: 14 residues. The CDR3 bases are TGCGCCAGCAGCACACTAGCGGTTCGCAATGAGCTGTTCTTC. As protein: CASSTLAVRNELFF.

The count of this clonotype is one. The CDR3 here is CASSLSLAGGPVEQFF. CDR3 DNA: TGTGCCAGCAGCTTATCCCTAGCGGGAGGGCCAGTTGAGCAGTTCTTC. The rearrangement links TRBV7-9 to TRBJ2-1; 12 nucleotides align to TRBD2. Germline V gives CDR1 SEHNR, CDR2 FQNEAQ (reference sequence). The CDR3 has 16 amino acids. Germline trimming cut 2 bases from V and 9 bases from J; bases unmatched to any gene: 8.

This clonotype has a count of ten or more. The V and J genes are TRBV12-3 or TRBV12-4 and TRBJ2-7; D unclear. The CDR3 is 13 amino acids. Trimming took 3 bases from V and 3 from J, leaving 9 bases between them. The CDR3: CASSFDGYYEQYF. DNA of the CDR3: TGTGCCAGCAGTTTCGACGGCTACTACGAGCAGTACTTC.